The 21 T cell receptor beta chains below all came from one sample that was sequenced in a study of beta chain features in type 1 diabetes. TCRB transcripts that were expressed got sequenced, as all of the isolated RNA had been reverse transcribed. Sequenced by immunoSEQ multiplex PCR; TCRdb stores in-frame clones only, minus some. The sample gives 140,000 to 150,000 clones, under 60% of which show up once; around 0.45% is in the top ten. Material for sequencing was Tregs from blood. Every receptor here comes from a man aged 18 to 29 in good health.

The chain links TRBV6-1 to TRBJ2-7; D unclear. The CDR3 contains 12 residues. The V end lost 3 bases, the J end lost 6 bases, and 9 bases lay between the germline ends. In germline, CDR1 is MNHNS, CDR2 SASEGT. Here the CDR3 reads CASSEAWSEQYF. In DNA form, the CDR3 reads TGTGCCAGCAGTGAGGCCTGGAGCGAGCAGTACTTC.

This clone was detected only a few times. V and J are TRBV6-6 and TRBJ2-7; 11 bases line up with TRBD2. V lost 3 bases to trimming and J lost 4 bases; unmatched junction nucleotides: 2. CDR1 MNHNY and CDR2 SVGAGI come from the germline V gene (reference sequence). CDR3 size: 14 residues. The CDR3 DNA follows: TGTGCCAGCAGTTATTCTAGCGGGAGGTACGAGCAGTACTTC. The encoded protein is CASSYSSGRYEQYF.

The rearrangement uses TRBV5-6 and TRBJ2-7; 10 nucleotides align to TRBD2. The germline CDR1 and CDR2 sequences are SGHDT and YYEEEE. The ends lost 0 bases at V and 1 base at J; junction bases unmatched: 7. The CDR3 is 17 amino acids. The CDR3 coding sequence is TGTGCCAGCAGCTTGGGGGGACTAGCGTACGGATCCTACGAGCAGTACTTC. Residues: CASSLGGLAYGSYEQYF.

The chain recombines TRBV7-3 with TRBJ1-1; 8 bases fit TRBD1. Unmatched junction bases numbered 0, after V lost 0 bases and J lost 6 bases. Germline lookup yields CDR1 SGHTA and CDR2 FQGTGA. This CDR3 spans 13 amino acids. This chain's CDR3 is CASSLTTGAEAFF. CDR3 nucleotides: TGTGCCAGCAGCTTAACGACAGGGGCTGAAGCTTTCTTT.

The sample holds a few counts of this clone. The rearrangement uses TRBV28 and TRBJ1-2; TRBD1 is a possible D gene (6 bases). The V gene lost 5 bases and the J gene lost 7 bases, with 11 bases spanning the gap. Germline CDR1 and CDR2: MDHEN and SYDVKM. The CDR3 covers 12 residues. The CDR3 spells CASSRQEVGYTF. DNA for the CDR3: TGTGCCAGCAGTAGACAGGAGGTTGGCTACACCTTC.

The chain links TRBV9 to TRBJ2-7; 10 bases line up with TRBD2. Germline trimming cut 4 bases from V and 6 bases from J; bases unmatched to any gene: 13. The CDR3 has 16 amino acids. The germline gives CDR1 SGDLS, CDR2 YYNGEE. This CDR3 reads CASSPKLAGYFVEQYF. CDR3 nucleotide sequence: TGTGCCAGCAGCCCTAAACTAGCGGGATACTTTGTCGAGCAGTACTTC.

This clone has only one observation. The V gene is TRBV28, the J gene TRBJ1-1, with 12 bases aligning to TRBD1. CDR1 is MDHEN and CDR2 is SYDVKM in the germline V gene. This CDR3 spans 15 amino acids. The ends lost 10 bases at V and 6 bases at J; junction bases unmatched: 12. For the CDR3, the DNA is TGTGCCACCGATATCCCGGGACAGGGGGCGTCTGAAGCTTTCTTT. It specifies CATDIPGQGASEAFF.

V gene TRBV10-3 combines with J gene TRBJ1-1, with a weak D call TRBD1 (5 bases). Trimming shortened V by 4 bases and J by 3 bases, and 15 bases separated the two germline ends. The CDR3 consists of 15 residues. Germline CDR1 reads ENHRY; CDR2 reads SYGVKD. The CDR3 spells CAISGHNRGYTEAFF. DNA for the CDR3: TGTGCCATCAGTGGCCACAATCGGGGGTACACTGAAGCTTTCTTT.

In DNA, the CDR3 is TGTGCCTGGCAGGGCCCAGAAGAAGGAAACACCATATATTTT. Translation: CAWQGPEEGNTIYF. V usage is TRBV30 and J usage is TRBJ1-3; perhaps TRBD1 as D (5 bases). V was clipped by 5 bases and J by 4 bases, with 15 bases between them. This CDR3 is 14 amino acids long. CDR1 GTSNPN and CDR2 SVGIG come from the germline V gene (reference sequence).

The genes are TRBV11-1 and TRBJ2-3; D is possibly TRBD2 (5 bases). V dropped 1 base and J dropped 10 bases, with 6 bases sitting between them. The V gene's germline CDR1 is SGHAT and CDR2 FQDESV (reference sequence). CDR3 length: 11 residues. CDR3: CASSLEGAQYF. CDR3 in DNA: TGTGCCAGCAGCTTAGAGGGAGCGCAGTATTTT. Full variable domain (rest looked up from reference TRBV11-1 and TRBJ2-3): EAEVAQSPRYKITEKSQAVAFWCDPISGHATLYWYRQILGQGPELLVQFQDESVVDDSQLPKDRFSAERLKGVDSTLKIQPAELGDSAMYLCASSLEGAQYFGPGTRLTVL.

The V and J genes are TRBV11-2 and TRBJ2-3; 7 nucleotides align to TRBD2. This CDR3 spans 14 amino acids. V dropped 2 bases and J dropped 6; count of bases not matched to a gene: 5. Germline loops: CDR1 SGHAT, CDR2 FQNNGV. This CDR3 reads CASSLPPGRDTQYF. As DNA, the CDR3 is TGTGCCAGCAGCTTACCCCCCGGGAGGGATACGCAGTATTTT.

This clone is a singleton in its sample. The genes are TRBV7-9 and TRBJ2-5; 12 positions agree with TRBD2. Germline trimming cut 4 bases from V and 4 bases from J; bases unmatched to any gene: 7. The CDR3 is 16 amino acids. In germline, CDR1 is SEHNR, CDR2 FQNEAQ (reference sequence). The CDR3 loop is CASSSTSGGVRETQYF. The CDR3 coding sequence is TGTGCCAGCAGCTCGACTAGCGGGGGAGTCAGAGAGACCCAGTACTTC.

This clone was seen a handful of times. V usage is TRBV28 and J usage is TRBJ2-7, with 12 bases fitting TRBD1. The CDR3 sequence is 16 residues long. With V trimmed by 5 bases and J by 6 bases, 11 bases remained unmatched. Germline CDR1 is MDHEN and CDR2 is SYDVKM. The CDR3 loop is CASSTQGTGGVGEQYF. Here the CDR3 DNA reads TGTGCCAGCAGTACCCAGGGGACAGGGGGCGTGGGCGAGCAGTACTTC. The full variable domain, its missing parts supplied by reference TRBV28 and TRBJ2-7, is DVKVTQSSRYLVKRTGEKVFLECVQDMDHENMFWYRQDPGLGLRLIYFSYDVKMKEKGDIPEGYSVSREKKERFSLILESASTNQTSMYLCASSTQGTGGVGEQYFGPGTRLTVT.

This chain joins TRBV5-4 and TRBJ2-7, with 8 bases that match TRBD2. Germline CDR1 and CDR2: SGHNT and YYREEE (reference sequence). The junction had 6 bases not matched to a gene; V was cut back by 4 bases and J by 3 bases. CDR3 length equals 14 residues. DNA for the CDR3: TGTGCCAGCAGCCGTCTAGCGGGCAACTACGAGCAGTACTTC. It encodes CASSRLAGNYEQYF.

J is TRBJ1-1 and V is TRBV4-3; tentatively, D is TRBD1 (5 bases). V gave up 3 bases and J gave up 5 bases, with 10 bases separating them. The CDR3 covers 13 residues. Germline V lookup: CDR1 LGHNA, CDR2 YSLEER. The CDR3 loop reads CASSHQDKTEAFF. The CDR3 DNA reads TGCGCCAGCAGCCACCAGGACAAGACTGAAGCTTTCTTT.

This chain links TRBV7-8 with TRBJ2-3, with D hard to call. The V end lost 5 bases, the J end lost 5 bases, and 8 bases lay between the germline ends. The CDR3 spans 12 residues. Germline V gives CDR1 SGHVS, CDR2 FQNEAQ. Here the CDR3 reads CASSPTGDTQYF. The DNA for the CDR3 is TGTGCCAGCAGCCCTACGGGAGATACGCAGTATTTT. Complete variable domain (other parts from reference TRBV7-8 and TRBJ2-3): GAGVSQSPRYKVAKRGQDVALRCDPISGHVSLFWYQQALGQGPEFLTYFQNEAQLDKSGLPSDRFFAERPEGSVSTLKIQRTQQEDSAVYLCASSPTGDTQYFGPGTRLTVL.

This clone came up once. The chain links TRBV15 to TRBJ2-7, with 11 bases fitting TRBD2. CDR3 length: 15 amino acids. Losses at the gene ends were 4 bases for V and 2 bases for J; bases not matched to a gene: 4. CDR1 LNHNV and CDR2 YYDKDF come from the germline V gene (reference sequence). CDR3 bases: TGTGCCACCAGCAAACTAGCGGGAGTGGCCTACGAGCAGTACTTC. Translated, it gives CATSKLAGVAYEQYF.

This clone has a single count. This chain joins TRBV10-3 and TRBJ1-1; possible D gene TRBD1, 5 bases. V was trimmed by 7 bases and J by 1 base, leaving 13 bases between them. CDR3 length: 14 residues. CDR1 and CDR2 (germline): ENHRY, SYGVKD. CDR3 sequence reads: CAITRTRGNTEAFF. CDR3 bases: TGTGCCATCACCCGAACAAGGGGGAACACTGAAGCTTTCTTT.

The genes are TRBV6-5 and TRBJ1-1; TRBD1 aligns across 7 bases. This CDR3 is 13 amino acids long. The ends lost 5 bases at V and 10 bases at J; junction bases unmatched: 10. CDR1 and CDR2 (germline): MNHEY, SVGAGI. CDR3 sequence reads: CASSTDRRFAAFF. CDR3 in DNA: TGTGCCAGCAGTACGGACAGGCGGTTTGCAGCTTTCTTT.

This sequence joins TRBV18 and TRBJ2-1; the D gene is possibly TRBD2 (6 bases). This CDR3 region has 13 residues. Germline assignment: CDR1 KGHSH and CDR2 LQKENI. V shed 6 bases and J shed 2 bases, with 8 bases lying between them. CDR3 in amino acids: CASSRTTYNEQFF. CDR3 nucleotide sequence: TGTGCCAGCTCTCGGACTACCTACAATGAGCAGTTCTTC.

This clone showed up just a few times. The genes are TRBV7-8 and TRBJ1-1; TRBD1 might be the D (6 bases). Germline lookup yields CDR1 SGHVS and CDR2 FQNEAQ. V was shortened by 1 base and J by 3 bases, with 9 bases between the two germline ends. The CDR3 is 14 residues long. CDR3 bases: TGTGCCAGCAGCTTAGGGCACAGGGACACTGAAGCTTTCTTT. It codes for CASSLGHRDTEAFF.